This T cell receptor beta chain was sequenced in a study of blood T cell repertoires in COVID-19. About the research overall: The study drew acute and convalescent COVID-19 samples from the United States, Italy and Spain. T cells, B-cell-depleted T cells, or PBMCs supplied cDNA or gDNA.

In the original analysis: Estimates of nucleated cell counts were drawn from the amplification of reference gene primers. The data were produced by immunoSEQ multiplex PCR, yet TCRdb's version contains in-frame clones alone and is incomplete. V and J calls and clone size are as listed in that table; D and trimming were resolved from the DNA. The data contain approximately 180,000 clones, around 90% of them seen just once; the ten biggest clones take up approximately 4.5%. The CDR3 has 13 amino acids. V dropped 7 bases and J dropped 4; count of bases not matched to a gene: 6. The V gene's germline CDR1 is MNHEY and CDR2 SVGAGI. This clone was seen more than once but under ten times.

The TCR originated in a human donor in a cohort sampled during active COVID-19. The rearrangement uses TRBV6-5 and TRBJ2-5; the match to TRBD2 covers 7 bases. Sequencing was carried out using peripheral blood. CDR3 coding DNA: TGTGCCAGCATGGGGGGGTTAGGAGAGACCCAGTACTTC. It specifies CASMGGLGETQYF.